The 8 T cell receptor delta chains in this list originate from one sample, sequenced in a study of γδ T cells in repeated Plasmodium falciparum infection (dated by TCRdb to the early 2020s). The library came from multiplex PCR. The sample was run on an Illumina MiSeq. TCRdb reprocessed the public data with the CATT caller; entries with the same nucleotide sequence were combined afterwards. This sample holds roughly 86,000 delta-chain clones; 1.4% were observed only once. The ten biggest clones cover 7% to 9.5% of the sample. For bulk TCR repertoire analysis, Vgamma9/Vdelta2+ and Vdelta2-negative gammadelta T cell populations were flow-sorted out of peripheral blood mononuclear cells. Sequencing input: gamma-delta T cells from blood. All receptors derive from a pool of human donors (malaria-infected and uninfected, not separated).

As concerns this clone: TCRdb lists the protein of a much larger clone for this DNA, which differs at residue 9, so this is likely a read error; the protein given here is translated from the DNA itself. The chain joins TRAV38-2/DV8 to TRDJ1; 8 nucleotides agree with TRDD3. Germline-derived CDR1 and CDR2 are TSESDYY and QEAYKQQN. V shed 0 bases and J 0 bases; nucleotides not matched to a gene: 19. There are 21 residues in the CDR3. In DNA form, the CDR3 reads TGTGCTTATAGGAGCGCGAGTCGTGGATGGGGGATTAGAAGGTACACCGATAAACTCATCTTT. Its protein is CAYRSASRGWGIRRYTDKLIF.

This clone was seen more than once but under ten times. It differs at one base from a far larger clone, so likely a read error. The same CDR3 is also encoded by other DNA sequences in this sample. The V gene is TRDV2, the J gene TRDJ2; TRDD3 might be the D (5 bases). TCRdb does not report a J gene; here it was assigned by matching the DNA to germline references. There are 16 residues in the CDR3. CDR1 and CDR2 (germline): GEAIGNYY, EKD. The germline V and J ends were trimmed by 0 bases and 0 bases, with 10 bases remaining between them. The CDR3 DNA reads as TGTGCCTGTGACACCCCCGGGGAAGCTTTGACAGCACAACTCTTCTTT. It encodes CACDTPGEALTAQLFF.

This clone has more than one count but fewer than ten. This likely came from a read error, as a far larger clone is one base away. Other DNA variants within this sample encode the same CDR3. The CDR3 here is CALGERGLLYEYWAPPEAQLFF. The CDR3 region has the DNA TGTGCTCTTGGGGAACGGGGGCTACTCTACGAGTACTGGGCCCCTCCAGAAGCGCAACTCTTCTTT. V and J are TRDV1 and TRDJ2; maybe TRDD3 (6 bases). TCRdb supplies no J gene; here it was assigned by aligning the nucleotide sequence to germline. Between the trimmed V and J ends, which lost 1 base and 11 bases, there was a span of 38 bases. CDR1 TSWWSYY and CDR2 QGS come from the germline V gene. This CDR3 region has 22 residues.

In its sample, this clone was seen a few times. The TCRdb protein comes from a much larger clone and disagrees with this DNA's translation at residue 8, likely due to a read error; the protein given here is derived from the DNA. The rearrangement joins TRDV2 to TRDJ1, with D uncertain. Germline V CDR1 and CDR2: GEAIGNYY, EKD. V was clipped by 0 bases and J by 0 bases, with 25 bases between them. The CDR3 is made up of 20 amino acids. The CDR3 region is CACDTVKWTSRISYTDKLIF. The CDR3 coding sequence is TGTGCCTGTGACACCGTGAAGTGGACTTCAAGGATCTCGTACACCGATAAACTCATCTTT.

This clone ranks as large. This same CDR3 is encoded by further DNA sequences in the sample. The rearrangement joins TRDV1 to TRDJ1; D is ambiguous. The CDR3 has 13 residues. Trimming took 4 bases from V and 1 from J, leaving 7 bases between them. Germline V lookup: CDR1 TSWWSYY, CDR2 QGS. In DNA form, the CDR3 reads TGTGCTCTTGGGGCCCTAACCACCGATAAACTCATCTTT. Its protein product is CALGALTTDKLIF.

This clone was counted between two and nine times. For this DNA, TCRdb reports the protein of a much larger clone, which diverges at residue 4, most likely from a read error; the protein presented here is translated directly from the DNA. The chain recombines TRDV1 with TRDJ1; D is unclear. Germline V gene lookup returns CDR1 TSWWSYY and CDR2 QGS. This CDR3 contains 16 residues. The CDR3 protein is CALEEPRIRMPDKLIF. In nucleotides, the CDR3 is TGTGCTCTTGAGGAACCCCGGATCCGTATGCCCGATAAACTCATCTTT.

This clone was counted only a few times. This likely reflects a read error, since a far larger clone is one base away. In the same sample, other DNA sequences code for this CDR3. The chain is built from TRDV1 and TRDJ1; 10 positions agree with TRDD3. The J gene is absent in TCRdb and was assigned here via DNA matching to germline. Germline V gene sequence: CDR1 TSWWSYY, CDR2 QGS. The trim removed 9 bases at V and 4 bases at J, leaving 20 bases unmatched. The CDR3 has 18 residues. CDR3 sequence reads: CALGIHDHGGDTNDKLIF. The CDR3 nucleotides are TGTGCTCTCGGTATTCACGACCATGGGGGGGATACGAACGATAAACTCATCTTT.

This clone was seen a handful of times. The TCRdb protein, from a much larger clone, departs from this DNA's translation at residue 13, likely by read error; the protein shown derives from the DNA. The V call is TRDV2, the J call TRDJ1, with D perhaps TRDD3 (6 bases). V lost 0 bases to trimming and J lost 2 bases, with 27 bases between them. This CDR3 has 20 amino acids. In germline, CDR1 is GEAIGNYY, CDR2 EKD. DNA of the CDR3: TGTGCCTGTGACACCGGCCCTACACGTACTGGGCCCCTCGGGACCGATAAACTCATCTTT. This sequence encodes CACDTGPTRTGPLGTDKLIF.